Listed below are T cell receptor beta chains from one sample, sequenced in a study of OX40 agonist ivuxolimab in advanced cancers. Only in-frame clones appear in the TCRdb table, and some are missing; sequencing was by immunoSEQ multiplex PCR. In the table there are about 70,000 clones, around nine tenths of which are singletons. Sequences were derived from CD4+ or CD8+ T cells sorted from blood, sampled in a trial of the OX40 agonist ivuxolimab. All receptors derive from an adult with an advanced solid tumor such as melanoma, head and neck, liver or kidney cancer. The CDR3 runs from the conserved cysteine through the conserved F or W. The D gene is left open where the match is weak. Clone size is stated in some rows and not others, as once, few, many or a class when expanded.

v_call	clone_size	d_call	j_call	cdr3_aa	cdr3_nt
TRBV28	NA	TRBD1	TRBJ1-4	CASSEGGTGGEKLFF	TGTGCCAGCAGTGAAGGCGGGACAGGAGGTGAAAAACTGTTTTTT
TRBV29-1	NA	NA	TRBJ2-5	CSVGHIGGETQYF	TGCAGCGTTGGTCACATTGGGGGAGAGACCCAGTACTTC
TRBV29-1	NA	TRBD2	TRBJ2-1	CSVFLAGVRNEQFF	TGCAGCGTTTTCCTAGCGGGAGTTCGGAATGAGCAGTTCTTC
TRBV18	NA	TRBD2	TRBJ2-5	CASSPGTSGSQETQYF	TGTGCCAGCTCACCAGGGACTAGCGGGAGTCAAGAGACCCAGTACTTC
TRBV21-1	NA	NA	TRBJ1-2	CASSKEISLPADGYTF	TGTGCCAGCAGCAAAGAGATCAGCCTCCCCGCGGATGGCTACACCTTC
TRBV5-6	NA	NA	TRBJ2-7	CASSLTTLGISYEQYF	TGTGCCAGCAGCTTGACAACTCTAGGGATATCGTACGAGCAGTACTTC
TRBV25-1	NA	TRBD1	TRBJ1-6	CASSSMDRGNSPLHF	TGTGCCAGCAGTTCCATGGACAGGGGCAATTCACCCCTCCACTTT
TRBV7-2	NA	NA	TRBJ2-7	CASSATSEQYF	TGTGCCAGCAGCGCAACCAGCGAGCAGTACTTC
TRBV13	NA	NA	TRBJ1-2	CASSVGSNYGYTF	TGTGCCAGCAGCGTGGGCAGTAACTATGGCTACACCTTC
TRBV6-6	NA	TRBD1	TRBJ1-2	CASSPGQGSGYTF	TGTGCCAGCAGTCCCGGACAGGGTTCTGGCTACACCTTC
TRBV28	NA	TRBD2	TRBJ2-7	CASSPSGVSSYEQYF	TGTGCCAGCAGTCCCAGCGGGGTGAGCTCCTACGAGCAGTACTTC
TRBV4-2	NA	NA	TRBJ2-7	CASSQARISYEQYF	TGTGCCAGCAGCCAAGCCCGCATTTCCTACGAGCAGTACTTC
TRBV28	NA	NA	TRBJ1-1	CASSDTLKAFF	TGTGCCAGCAGTGACACTCTGAAAGCTTTCTTT
TRBV4-1	NA	TRBD2	TRBJ2-1	CASSQNLAVLYNEQFF	TGCGCCAGCAGCCAAAACCTAGCGGTCCTTTACAATGAGCAGTTCTTC
TRBV6-5	NA	NA	TRBJ2-5	CASSYARGVGETQYF	TGTGCCAGCAGTTACGCCCGCGGGGTGGGCGAGACCCAGTACTTC
TRBV7-6	NA	TRBD2	TRBJ2-5	CASSLPGGGTQETQYF	TGTGCCAGCAGCCTACCCGGCGGGGGGACTCAAGAGACCCAGTACTTC
TRBV5-1	NA	NA	TRBJ2-5	CASTQEAGRAGETQYF	TGCGCCAGCACCCAGGAGGCGGGTAGGGCAGGGGAGACCCAGTACTTC
TRBV19	NA	NA	TRBJ2-2	CASSISDYNTGELFF	TGTGCCAGTAGTATCTCGGACTACAACACCGGGGAGCTGTTTTTT
TRBV5-4	once	NA	TRBJ1-4	CASSAAGKKNEKLFF	TGTGCCAGCAGCGCCGCCGGGAAAAAAAATGAAAAACTGTTTTTT
TRBV18	NA	NA	TRBJ1-3	CASSPPSRTGNTIYF	TGTGCCAGCTCACCCCCTTCTAGGACTGGAAACACCATATATTTT
TRBV18	once	TRBD2	TRBJ2-7	CASSPSSGRVYEQYF	TGTGCCAGCTCACCAAGTAGCGGGAGGGTGTACGAGCAGTACTTC
TRBV27	NA	NA	TRBJ2-7	CASRSNGGTNYEQYF	TGTGCCAGCAGGTCCAATGGGGGCACCAACTACGAGCAGTACTTC
TRBV6-5	NA	NA	TRBJ1-5	CASSYSKDNNQPQHF	TGTGCCAGCAGTTACTCGAAGGACAACAATCAGCCCCAGCATTTT
TRBV11-3	NA	TRBD1	TRBJ2-2	CASSLRTGVGELFF	TGTGCCAGCAGCTTACGGACAGGGGTTGGGGAGCTGTTTTTT
TRBV7-9	NA	NA	TRBJ1-6	CASSFSTGRNSPLHF	TGTGCCAGCAGTTTTAGCACAGGGCGCAATTCACCCCTCCACTTT
TRBV6-5	NA	NA	TRBJ2-3	CASKKGGAALNTQYF	TGTGCCAGCAAGAAGGGTGGGGCAGCTCTTAATACGCAGTATTTT
TRBV14	NA	NA	TRBJ2-3	CASSQAPTTNTQYF	TGTGCCAGCAGCCAGGCCCCGACTACAAATACGCAGTATTTT
TRBV7-4	NA	NA	TRBJ2-7	CASSKDAGHYEQYF	TGTGCCAGCAGCAAAGACGCGGGGCACTACGAGCAGTACTTC
TRBV5-8	once	TRBD2	TRBJ2-5	CASSTRQGSPGRGTQYF	TGTGCCAGCAGCACCCGCCAGGGCAGCCCAGGGAGGGGGACCCAGTACTTC
TRBV7-2	NA	NA	TRBJ2-7	CASSSGVSYEQYF	TGTGCCAGCAGTTCCGGGGTGTCCTACGAGCAGTACTTC
TRBV11-2	NA	TRBD1	TRBJ2-7	CASSYRQGKGEQYF	TGTGCCAGCAGCTACAGACAGGGGAAGGGCGAGCAGTACTTC
TRBV7-6	NA	NA	TRBJ2-3	CASSPVAPSTDTQYF	TGTGCCAGCAGCCCGGTAGCGCCGAGCACAGATACGCAGTATTTT